These 5 T cell receptor beta chains were sequenced from one sample in a study of cytomegalovirus exposure and HLA in healthy donors. The protocol was immunoSEQ multiplex PCR, while the TCRdb copy is restricted to in-frame clones and leaves out a portion. Altogether hundreds of thousands of clones are present, about 90% being singletons, with the ten largest covering around 3.1%. Sequencing used PBMCs. These receptors all come from a woman aged 25 to 39 in good health and CMV-seronegative.

The chain employs TRBV27 and TRBJ1-5; the D is unclear. The V end was cut by 7 bases, the J end by 2 bases, with 9 bases between. This CDR3 has 13 residues. CDR1 and CDR2 from the germline V gene are MNHEY and SMNVEV (reference sequence). Here the CDR3 reads CASKGPGNQPQHF. For the CDR3, the DNA is TGTGCCAGCAAGGGCCCTGGCAATCAGCCCCAGCATTTT.

The chain links TRBV18 to TRBJ2-2, with D unresolved. CDR3 length equals 13 residues. Trimming removed 0 bases from V and 7 bases from J, with 6 bases in between. Germline V gene sequence: CDR1 KGHSH, CDR2 LQKENI. The CDR3 sequence is CASSPPVRGELFF. CDR3 coding DNA: TGTGCCAGCTCACCACCGGTGCGCGGGGAGCTGTTTTTT.

The rearrangement joins TRBV30 to TRBJ2-1; 7 nucleotides agree with TRBD2. The germline V gene has CDR1 GTSNPN and CDR2 SVGIG (reference sequence). This CDR3 contains 14 residues. Unmatched junction bases numbered 4, after V lost 1 base and J lost 4 bases. CDR3 region: CAWSDGTTYNEQFF. The CDR3 bases are TGTGCCTGGAGTGACGGGACTACTTACAATGAGCAGTTCTTC.

This clone has only one observation. This rearrangement joins TRBV7-6 to TRBJ2-2; 9 bases line up with TRBD2. From germline, CDR1 is SGHVS and CDR2 FNYEAQ. This CDR3 spans 18 amino acids. J gave up 1 base and V 5 bases, and 11 bases lay outside the gene matches. CDR3 DNA: TGTGCCAGCAGCATAAAAGCGGGAGGATCCGGGAACACCGGGGAGCTGTTTTTT. Protein sequence: CASSIKAGGSGNTGELFF.

This clone was seen only once. J is TRBJ2-2 and V is TRBV10-3, with 15 bases matching TRBD2. The V gene end was trimmed by 10 bases and the J gene end by 7 bases; junction bases not matched to a gene: 4. CDR3 length: 14 amino acids. Germline-derived CDR1 and CDR2 are ENHRY and SYGVKD. Written as DNA, the CDR3 is TGTGCCACCTGGACTAGCGGGAGGGGCGGGGAGCTGTTTTTT. This gives the protein CATWTSGRGGELFF.